This note documents a single T cell receptor (beta chain) sequence. The record originates from a study of blood T cell repertoires in COVID-19. Turning to the study itself: Whether acute or convalescent, the COVID-19 samples came from the United States, Italy and Spain. PBMCs, B-cell-depleted T cells, or T cells provided the cDNA or gDNA that made up the material.

Authors' data handling: Reference gene primer amplification yielded estimated nucleated cell counts. TCRdb's table, derived via immunoSEQ multiplex PCR, lists solely in-frame clones and lacks some. V, J and clone size reflect that table, while D and trimming were determined from the DNA. Of 40,000 to 55,000 clones in the sample, around 80% were seen once. The CDR3 is 13 amino acids. CDR1 is MDHEN and CDR2 is SYDVKM in the germline V gene. The ends were cut back, 4 bases at V and 7 bases at J, with 11 bases in the middle. This clonotype originated in a human donor in a cohort sampled during active COVID-19. The material sequenced was peripheral blood. The chain employs TRBV28 and TRBJ1-5; the D gene is possibly TRBD1 (6 bases). CDR3 sequence (DNA): TGTGCCAGCAGTTCGACAGGACGACAGCCCCAGCATTTT. Protein sequence: CASSSTGRQPQHF.